The present entry profiles one T cell receptor beta chain with its context. There is no known antigen for this receptor. Per-base qualities were not stored, and no clone one base away is much larger. The CDR3 contains 14 residues, cysteine and phenylalanine counted. Only the CDR3 DNA stays, 42 bases, in frame from base 1. Cut back by 5 bases and 3 bases, the V and J ends lie 14 bases apart. The germline V gene specifies SGHTA as CDR1 and FQGNSA as CDR2. This sample is drawn from a study of blood T cell repertoires in COVID-19 (dated by TCRdb to 2020 to 2022). Looking at the study overall: The collaborator samples originated in the United States, Italy and Spain and spanned the acute and convalescent phases of COVID-19. The prospective study material was composed of cDNA or gDNA derived from T cells, B-cell-depleted T cells, or PBMCs. Deeply sampled blood TCRbeta repertoires from subjects exposed to, actively infected with, or recovered from COVID-19 were included in the dataset. The repertoires were made available in a free public database intended to serve as a resource for research on the immune response to SARS-CoV-2. The samples were drawn from the first 160 participants of the ongoing ImmuneRACE study and from under 1,500 subjects provided by 6 global collaborators. Nearly every sample came with metadata listing a de-identified subject ID, COVID-19 status, age in years and sex. HLA class I and class II types, where available, came from metadata supplied by the sample provider rather than from assay-based typing.

The immunoSEQ Assay, a bias-controlled multiplex PCR, was used to amplify TCRbeta CDR3 regions from genomic DNA. The original pipeline was this. The number of nucleated cells in each sample was estimated by amplification of reference gene primers within the assay. To quantify the absolute abundance of each unique TCRbeta CDR3 rearrangement, sequence reads were collapsed and filtered. For each sample, productive Simpson clonality was calculated by taking the square root of Simpson's diversity index across productive rearrangements. TCRdb's version of the immuneACCESS table is confined to in-frame rearrangements and falls short of the full clone set. An unresolved V gene accounts for under half of the shortfall where checked; the remainder is of unknown origin. For V, J and clone size, that table is used; D and trimming come from the DNA. This sample comprises around 300,000 clones, roughly 88% of them detected only once. 5% of the sample goes to the ten largest clones.

Participants in the prospective study were aged about 18 to 89 years, lived in 20 to 30 United States geographic areas, and enrolled through a virtual design. In the prospective study, participants were assigned to cohorts based on the clinical history participants reported in a screening survey and a study questionnaire. ImmuneRACE Cohort 3 recovered participants were defined by two consecutive negative NP/OP PCR tests, healthcare professional clearance, or symptom resolution. Each participant in the prospective study had whole blood, serum and a nasopharyngeal or oropharyngeal swab collected by mobile phlebotomists. Prospective study participants could optionally give additional blood draws and questionnaires over an approximately 2-month period. Prospective study blood samples were shipped either frozen or at room temperature before DNA extraction. General study outcomes and caveats: How much clinical and demographic metadata was included differed by source and by participant, and the metadata was provided uncurated.

This receptor chain uses TRBV7-2 and TRBJ2-7; the D gene is perhaps TRBD1, from 5 matching bases. Material: PBMCs or T cells enriched from blood (not recorded which). This TCR was sampled from a man under 40 who had recovered from COVID-19. The DNA sequence follows: TGTGCCAGCAGCGTCAGACAGAGCTTCTACGAGCAGTACTTC. This translates into CASSVRQSFYEQYF.